Below, 16 T cell receptor beta chains from the same sample are listed, as sequenced in a study of T cells expressing NK-cell markers. TCRdb reprocessed the 5' RACE reads, keeping one entry per CDR3 protein, no DNA. This repertoire includes 130,000 to 150,000 distinct CDR3 sequences. Sequences were obtained from blood T cells: a sorted CD56 or NKG2C T cell subset, CD4+ or CD8+ T cells, or bulk PBMC T cells (not recorded which). These receptors were taken from a young man in good health.

This chain joins TRBV20-1 and TRBJ2-1; TCRdb lists TRBD1, though no DNA is available to test this call. Germline loops: CDR1 DFQATT, CDR2 SNEGSKA (reference sequence). CDR3 size: 16 residues. The CDR3 is CSAPWVPASSYNEQFF.

The rearrangement links TRBV19 to TRBJ2-1; TCRdb gives TRBD1 as the D gene, but with no DNA this cannot be confirmed. This CDR3 is built from 16 residues. Germline V gene sequence: CDR1 LNHDA, CDR2 SQIVND (reference sequence). The chain's CDR3 is CASSIIWTGGNNEQFF.

V usage is TRBV27 and J usage is TRBJ1-1. Germline CDR1 MNHEY, CDR2 SMNVEV (reference sequence). The length of the CDR3 is 13 residues. CDR3 sequence reads: CATRAGMNTEAFF.

The chain uses TRBV5-1 and TRBJ2-7; TCRdb picks TRBD2, but there is no DNA to check that call. CDR1 and CDR2 from the germline V gene are SGHRS and YFSETQ. This CDR3 has 16 amino acids. The CDR3 loop reads CASSLGDLAGVYEQYF. The full variable domain, rest sourced from reference TRBV5-1 and TRBJ2-7, is KAGVTQTPRYLIKTRGQQVTLSCSPISGHRSVSWYQQTPGQGLQFLFEYFSETQRNKGNFPGRFSGRQFSNSRSEMNVSTLELGDSALYLCASSLGDLAGVYEQYFGPGTRLTVT.

This CDR3 reads CASGPGQVYGQPQHF. The chain recombines TRBV12-3 or TRBV12-4 with TRBJ1-5; the D gene TCRdb calls, TRBD1, cannot be checked with no DNA. The CDR3 runs 15 residues.

J is TRBJ1-1 and V is TRBV5-1; the D call of TRBD1 rests on TCRdb alone, since no DNA is present to check it. The CDR3 covers 14 residues. In germline, CDR1 is SGHRS, CDR2 YFSETQ. This CDR3 reads CASSGGTDQTEAFF.

This chain links TRBV20-1 with TRBJ1-1. The CDR3 extends over 13 amino acids. Germline V CDR1 and CDR2: DFQATT, SNEGSKA (reference sequence). The CDR3 reads CSAKLYKLPEAFF.

V and J are TRBV7-2 and TRBJ2-7; TCRdb's D call, TRBD2, is unchecked because there is no DNA. The CDR3 length is 12 residues. Looked up from germline, CDR1 is SGHTA and CDR2 is FQGNSA. The CDR3 here is CASSWTSAEQYF.

This chain uses TRBV12-3 or TRBV12-4 with TRBJ2-6. The CDR3 sequence is 16 residues long. CDR3 sequence reads: CASSLDRISGANVLTF.

This CDR3 reads CLSQGTDTQYF. The V call is TRBV10-3, the J call TRBJ2-3; absent DNA, TCRdb's TRBD2 call cannot be checked. Germline CDR1 ENHRY, CDR2 SYGVKD. The CDR3 is made up of 11 amino acids.

The chain's CDR3 is CASSLGSAPLHF. V usage is TRBV12-3 or TRBV12-4 and J usage is TRBJ1-6. This CDR3 is built from 12 residues.

This chain uses TRBV9 with TRBJ2-1; no DNA is available, so the TRBD1 call from TCRdb remains unchecked. From germline, CDR1 is SGDLS and CDR2 YYNGEE. This CDR3 spans 15 amino acids. The CDR3 reads CASSVAGASYNEQFF.

The chain is built from TRBV27 and TRBJ1-5; TCRdb outputs TRBD1, but without DNA this stays unchecked. Germline CDR1 and CDR2: MNHEY and SMNVEV (reference sequence). This CDR3 has 14 amino acids. CDR3 amino acids: CASGGVFNNQPQHF.

This chain connects TRBV7-3 to TRBJ2-3. CDR1 is SGHTA, CDR2 FQGTGA, per germline. The CDR3 loop spans 13 amino acids. The chain's CDR3 is CASSLSLADTQYF.

V usage is TRBV30 and J usage is TRBJ2-1; the D call from TCRdb, TRBD1, cannot be confirmed without DNA. The CDR3 totals 14 residues. From germline, CDR1 is GTSNPN and CDR2 SVGIG (reference sequence). The CDR3 loop reads CAWRGVSSYNEQFF.

This chain joins TRBV4-3 and TRBJ2-7; with no DNA, the TCRdb D assignment of TRBD2 cannot be verified. CDR3 length: 15 amino acids. In germline, CDR1 is LGHNA, CDR2 YSLEER. CDR3 residues: CASSPGLAATYEQYF.